This paragraph reports one T cell receptor beta chain. TCRdb's copy holds only in-frame clones and misses some; the assay was immunoSEQ multiplex PCR. The sample yields 220,000 or so clones, under 90% seen once. The sample comes from a study of blood T cell repertoires in COVID-19. The CDR3 is 13 amino acids. Deletions cut 7 bases from V and 3 bases from J, with 12 bases between. The germline gives CDR1 LGHNT, CDR2 FRNRAP. The sample comprised peripheral blood. The clonotype originates from a woman aged 55-69 years who had recovered from COVID-19. V and J are TRBV12-5 and TRBJ1-1, with unresolved D. The DNA for the CDR3 is TGTGCTAGTGCCCTGGAGGCGGACACTGAAGCTTTCTTT. The encoded protein is CASALEADTEAFF.